A selection of T cell receptor beta chains follows, all from one sample in a study of shared clonotypes between healthy human individuals. Here immunoSEQ multiplex PCR was the method, and the copy in TCRdb shows in-frame clones only, minus some. The data hold more than 400,000 clones, with around 96% observed a single time. The sequenced material came from naive CD4+ T cells sorted from blood. The origin of the receptors is a woman aged 30 to 39 in good health. The CDR3 runs from the conserved cysteine through the conserved F or W. A D gene is named only where the DNA matches it firmly. The size of a clone is reported for some rows only, either as once, few or many, or as a class for expanded clones.

J,size,D,V,DNA,CDR3
TRBJ2-6,.,.,TRBV7-7,TGTGCCAGCAGCTTAAACTCGGTAAACTCTGGGGCCAACGTCCTGACTTTC,CASSLNSVNSGANVLTF
TRBJ2-2,.,.,TRBV29-1,TGCAGCGTTAGGAGGGACCTTAACAGGGAGCTGTTTTTT,CSVRRDLNRELFF
TRBJ2-3,.,TRBD1,TRBV6-6,TGTGCCAGCAACAAGGACAGGGCCACAGATACGCAGTATTTT,CASNKDRATDTQYF
TRBJ2-1,.,TRBD2,TRBV10-2,TGCGCCAGCAGTGAGTGGGCGGGAGCTTACAATGAGCAGTTCTTC,CASSEWAGAYNEQFF
TRBJ2-7,.,.,TRBV7-2,TGTGCCAGCAGCCCGATACCCCTAGGTTCAGATACCTACGAGCAGTACTTC,CASSPIPLGSDTYEQYF
TRBJ1-1,.,TRBD1,TRBV9,TGTGCCAGCAGCGCCAACAGGGGATTGATGAACACTGAAGCTTTCTTT,CASSANRGLMNTEAFF
TRBJ2-5,.,.,TRBV5-5,TGTGCCAGCAGCTTGACAGGGCCGGAGACCCAGTACTTC,CASSLTGPETQYF
TRBJ2-1,.,TRBD1,TRBV5-1,TGCGCCAGCAGCTTGGCCGAGGACAGGGGACATAGCTCCTACAATGAGCAGTTCTTC,CASSLAEDRGHSSYNEQFF
TRBJ1-4,once,.,TRBV4-1,TGCGCCAGCAGCCCAGGTCGGGTGTGGTTT,CASSPGRVWF
TRBJ2-3,.,TRBD2,TRBV4-2,TGTGCCAGCAGCCTCGGGAGCGGGAGGAACACAGATACGCAGTATTTT,CASSLGSGRNTDTQYF
TRBJ1-1,.,TRBD1,TRBV5-1,TGCGCCAGCAGTTCGGACAGGGTGGTTCGCATGTTCTTT,CASSSDRVVRMFF
TRBJ2-7,.,TRBD1,TRBV18,TGTGCCAGCTCACCACGCGGGACAGGGGGCGGATACGAGCAGTACTTC,CASSPRGTGGGYEQYF
TRBJ2-1,.,.,TRBV29-1,TGCAGCGTTGAACGGCCCGGCGGTTACAATGAGCAGTTCTTC,CSVERPGGYNEQFF
TRBJ2-1,.,TRBD2,TRBV28,TGTGCCAGCAGTTTACTAGCGGGAGGGCCCTACAATGAGCAGTTCTTC,CASSLLAGGPYNEQFF
TRBJ2-7,.,.,TRBV19,TGTGCCAGTAGTGCTTCCTGGTCCTACGAGCAGTACTTC,CASSASWSYEQYF
TRBJ1-4,.,TRBD1,TRBV5-1,TGCGCCAGCAGCTCACCGGGACAGGGGGATGAAAAACTGTTTTTT,CASSSPGQGDEKLFF
TRBJ1-1,.,.,TRBV18,TGTGCCAGCTCACTCACGACAGGGAACACTGAAGCTTTCTTT,CASSLTTGNTEAFF
TRBJ2-7,.,.,TRBV18,TGTGCCAGCTCACCACGGAGGGATGGATACGAGCAGTACTTC,CASSPRRDGYEQYF
TRBJ1-2,.,.,TRBV19,TGTGCCAGTAGTAGATTATCAGATAGCTATGGCTACACCTTC,CASSRLSDSYGYTF
TRBJ2-1,.,.,TRBV28,TGTGCCAGCAGTTTACGGCAGCCAGGCTACAATGAGCAGTTCTTC,CASSLRQPGYNEQFF
TRBJ1-4,.,.,TRBV13,TGTGCCAGCAGCTACGGACTCGGTAGGGAAAAACTGTTTTTT,CASSYGLGREKLFF
TRBJ2-2,.,.,TRBV4-1,TGCGCCAGCAGCCAAAACACTCAGGGCCCACCCGGGGAGCTGTTTTTT,CASSQNTQGPPGELFF
TRBJ2-7,.,.,TRBV28,TGTGCCAGCAGTTATGGGGGGTCAGGGTCCTACGAGCAGTACTTC,CASSYGGSGSYEQYF
TRBJ2-7,.,TRBD1,TRBV6-5,TGTGCCAGCAGTTACTCTGGACAGGGGGGGCTAGGGCAGTACTTC,CASSYSGQGGLGQYF
TRBJ2-7,.,.,TRBV16,TGTGCCAGCAGCCGGACAGCGGGACTAACCTCCCACGAGCAGTACTTC,CASSRTAGLTSHEQYF
TRBJ2-5,.,TRBD2,TRBV9,TGTGCCAGCAGCGTTGATCGGGAGGCACGAGAGACCCAGTACTTC,CASSVDREARETQYF
TRBJ2-1,.,TRBD1,TRBV9,TGTGCCAGCAGCCGGGACAGCTCCTACAATGAGCAGTTCTTC,CASSRDSSYNEQFF
TRBJ2-5,.,TRBD1,TRBV28,TGTGCCAGCAGCGGAAACACCGGGACAGGGGACGAGACCCAGTACTTC,CASSGNTGTGDETQYF
TRBJ1-5,once,.,TRBV28,TGTGCCAGCAGTTTATCCCTACAGGGCTCGCGTCAGCCCCAGCATTTT,CASSLSLQGSRQPQHF
TRBJ1-4,once,.,TRBV10-3,TGTGCCATCAGTAATAGAGATGAAAAACTGTTTTTT,CAISNRDEKLFF
TRBJ1-5,few,.,TRBV30,TGTGCCTGGAGCGCGGGAGCCCCCAATCAGCCCCAGCATTTT,CAWSAGAPNQPQHF
TRBJ1-4,.,.,TRBV7-2,TGTGCCAGCAGCTTACATGGGACAATAAATGAAAAACTGTTTTTT,CASSLHGTINEKLFF
TRBJ2-3,.,TRBD2,TRBV28,TGTGCCAGCAGTCCTACAACTAGCGGCGGCACATTGACGCAGTATTTT,CASSPTTSGGTLTQYF
TRBJ2-2,.,.,TRBV16,TGTGCCAGCACCAAAAGCGAGGGGCGGGAGCTGTTTTTT,CASTKSEGRELFF
TRBJ2-1,.,TRBD2,TRBV5-1,TGCGCCAGCAGCTCTCCGGTGGGAGGGCGGCAGTTCTTC,CASSSPVGGRQFF
TRBJ2-3,.,.,TRBV27,TGTGCCAGCAAGGGGCTTGGTGGGAGGACGACAGATACGCAGTATTTT,CASKGLGGRTTDTQYF
TRBJ2-3,.,TRBD1,TRBV6-1,TGTGCCAGCAAATTACAGGGGGCTTTCTCAGATACGCAGTATTTT,CASKLQGAFSDTQYF
TRBJ1-5,once,.,TRBV28,TGTGCCACCCAGCACAATCAGCCCCAGCATTTT,CATQHNQPQHF
TRBJ2-7,.,TRBD1,TRBV11-2,TGTGCCAGCAGCTTAAGGGACAGGGGGTCCCACGAGCAGTACTTC,CASSLRDRGSHEQYF
TRBJ1-3,.,.,TRBV21-1,.,CASSKHWGSGNTIYF
TRBJ1-2,.,.,TRBV28,TGTGCCAGCAGTCCATCGACAGGCACAAGGGATGGCTACACCTTC,CASSPSTGTRDGYTF
TRBJ1-2,.,.,TRBV7-2,TGTGCCAGCAGCTTTACGGCAGGGCCACCCTATGGCTACACCTTC,CASSFTAGPPYGYTF
TRBJ1-2,.,TRBD1,TRBV30,TGTGCATGGGACAGGGGAAACTATGGCTACACCTTC,CAWDRGNYGYTF
TRBJ2-7,.,.,TRBV18,TGTGCCAGCTCACCAAGAACCGGGCACGAGCAGTACTTC,CASSPRTGHEQYF
TRBJ1-1,.,.,TRBV12-1,TGTGCCAGCAGCTTTGTGGTGTGCCTGAGCACTGAAGCTTTCTTT,CASSFVVCLSTEAFF